The present T cell receptor (beta chain) was sequenced within a study of blood T cell repertoires in COVID-19. Across the whole study: Nucleic acid was either cDNA or gDNA, and it came from T cells, B-cell-depleted T cells, or PBMCs.

V was clipped by 5 bases and J by 3 bases, with 19 bases between them. CDR3 length equals 16 residues. Germline V gene data show CDR1 as MDHEN and CDR2 as SYDVKM. The cohort comprised adults aged about 18 to 100 years residing in some 24 US areas. Researchers sorted participants into cohorts using their self-reported clinical history. The assay was immunoSEQ multiplex PCR, and TCRdb's table has in-frame clones only and misses some. The data show 250,000 to 300,000 clones, 80% to 90% seen once. This chain links TRBV28 with TRBJ1-1, with TRBD1 as a possible D gene (6 bases). The TCR comes from a woman between 50 and 59 years old who had been exposed to COVID-19. Sequenced input: PBMCs or T cells enriched from blood (not recorded which). The CDR3 region is CASSRPRDRSDTEAFF. The CDR3, as DNA: TGTGCCAGCAGTCGCCCGCGAGACAGGTCGGACACTGAAGCTTTCTTT.